This TCR beta chain was recovered during a study of long-term antiretroviral therapy in people with HIV. Notes on this clone: As yet, its antigen is unknown.

The assay, immunoSEQ v3.0, was run at survey level. Sequencing set out to capture roughly 40,000-50,000 T-cell genomes per sample. Produced via immunoSEQ multiplex PCR; TCRdb's table is partial and in-frame only. The repertoire includes under 20,000 clones, around three quarters of them detected once, and about 10% sits in the top ten. Points from the study as a whole: Clones with expansion before ART led the repertoire at all time points. HIV repertoires showed narrower CDR3 length ranges than controls.

The samples, holding roughly 1-11 million cryopreserved PBMC, were thawed before DNA extraction was carried out. The V end lost 1 base, the J end lost 2 bases, and 17 bases lay between the germline ends. Germline V gene lookup returns CDR1 LNHDA and CDR2 SQIVND (reference sequence). CDR3 length: 17 residues. This chain joins TRBV19 and TRBJ2-5, with D possibly being TRBD1 (6 bases). The material was unsorted PBMCs, obtained 0.2 years after starting antiretroviral therapy. The origin of this receptor is a woman in her thirties or forties with HIV. In nucleotides, the CDR3 is TGTGCCAGTAGTATAGTACTACAGGGTTTGCTTCAAGAGACCCAGTACTTC. It specifies CASSIVLQGLLQETQYF.